The 24 T cell receptor beta chains given below trace back to one sample, sequenced in a study of T cell repertoires in ileal Crohn's disease. TCRdb's table, derived via immunoSEQ multiplex PCR, lists solely in-frame clones and lacks some. This sample has around 14,000 clones, with about 80% found just once. The sequenced material came from ileal tissue. The receptors here all came from an adult with Crohn's disease.

The rearrangement links TRBV4-1 to TRBJ2-2; D remains unclear. The CDR3 is 13 amino acids. Deletions cut 3 bases from V and 4 bases from J, with 6 bases between. From germline, CDR1 is MGHRA and CDR2 YSYEKL. As DNA, the CDR3 is TGCGCCAGCAGCCATGCCGGCACCGGGGAGCTGTTTTTT. Protein sequence: CASSHAGTGELFF.

The chain joins TRBV2 to TRBJ2-3; 7 nucleotides line up with TRBD1. The V segment lost 6 bases and the J segment 4 bases; nucleotides outside the gene matches: 10. The CDR3 totals 15 residues. From germline, CDR1 is SNHLY and CDR2 FYNNEI. The CDR3 DNA follows: TGTGCCAGCAGACGAGACAGGGTGGCGGCAGATACGCAGTATTTT. Translated, it gives CASRRDRVAADTQYF. The full variable domain, completed using reference TRBV2 and TRBJ2-3, is EPEVTQTPSHQVTQMGQEVILRCVPISNHLYFYWYRQILGQKVEFLVSFYNNEISEKSEIFDDQFSVERPDGSNFTLKIRSTKLEDSAMYFCASRRDRVAADTQYFGPGTRLTVL.

This chain connects TRBV7-9 to TRBJ2-1; 13 bases map to TRBD2. The CDR3 extends over 17 amino acids. Germline assignment: CDR1 SEHNR and CDR2 FQNEAQ (reference sequence). V shed 1 base and J 4 bases; nucleotides not matched to a gene: 4. The CDR3 sequence is CASSLGGLAGEYNEQFF. As DNA, the CDR3 is TGTGCCAGCAGCTTAGGAGGACTAGCGGGAGAGTACAATGAGCAGTTCTTC.

The chain employs TRBV6-5 and TRBJ1-3; a weak D match, TRBD1 (6 bases). V was cut by 4 bases and J by 4 bases, with 17 bases left in between. Per the germline V gene, CDR1 is MNHEY and CDR2 is SVGAGI. This CDR3 spans 16 amino acids. In DNA form, the CDR3 reads TGTGCCAGCAGTTGGCAACAACAGGGCTCGGGAAACACCATATATTTT. The encoded protein is CASSWQQQGSGNTIYF.

This clone was seen just once. The chain couples TRBV11-2 to TRBJ2-7, with TRBD2 matching 7 bases. Germline assignment: CDR1 SGHAT and CDR2 FQNNGV. Unmatched junction bases numbered 6, after V lost 1 base and J lost 3 bases. This CDR3 is 15 amino acids long. CDR3 coding DNA: TGTGCCAGCAGCTTAGCTTTCGGGGAGGGCTACGAGCAGTACTTC. Residues: CASSLAFGEGYEQYF.

The chain recombines TRBV5-1 with TRBJ2-7; TRBD1 matches 7 bases. Germline V gene data show CDR1 as SGHRS and CDR2 as YFSETQ. V was clipped by 0 bases and J by 9 bases; unmatched bases: 6. This CDR3 comprises 13 residues. DNA for the CDR3: TGCGCCAGCAGCTTGGACAGGGGTTTAGGGCAGTACTTC. Translation gives CASSLDRGLGQYF. The full variable domain, completed using reference TRBV5-1 and TRBJ2-7, is KAGVTQTPRYLIKTRGQQVTLSCSPISGHRSVSWYQQTPGQGLQFLFEYFSETQRNKGNFPGRFSGRQFSNSRSEMNVSTLELGDSALYLCASSLDRGLGQYFGPGTRLTVT.

The rearrangement joins TRBV4-3 to TRBJ2-1, with 10 bases fitting TRBD2. The CDR3 spans 16 residues. V was pared by 0 bases and J by 8 bases, with 7 bases of the junction left unmatched. CDR1 and CDR2 from the germline V gene are LGHNA and YSLEER. CDR3 amino acids: CASSQETSGAADEQFF. CDR3 sequence (DNA): TGCGCCAGCAGCCAAGAAACTAGCGGGGCCGCCGATGAGCAGTTCTTC.

The rearrangement links TRBV30 to TRBJ2-2; 8 nucleotides agree with TRBD2. V trimming: 7 bases; J trimming: 3 bases; junction bases outside the gene matches: 16. CDR1 is GTSNPN, CDR2 SVGIG, per germline (reference sequence). CDR3 length equals 17 residues. CDR3 protein: CAYDTTFSGVYTGELFF. The CDR3 DNA reads as TGTGCCTATGATACTACTTTTAGCGGGGTTTACACCGGGGAGCTGTTTTTT.

J is TRBJ1-4 and V is TRBV21-1. TRBV21-1 is shown as a pseudogene. The CDR3 is 15 residues long. Written as DNA, the CDR3 is TGTGCCAGCAGCAAAAGGCGGGGGGGTAATGAAAAACTGTTTTTT. As protein: CASSKRRGGNEKLFF.

This sequence joins TRBV27 and TRBJ2-2; tentatively, D is TRBD1 (6 bases). Germline CDR1 is MNHEY and CDR2 is SMNVEV (reference sequence). The CDR3 length is 16 residues. V lost 2 bases and J 1 base, leaving 11 bases between the germline ends. The CDR3 reads CASSLMRTVNTGELFF. As DNA, the CDR3 is TGTGCCAGCAGTTTAATGAGGACAGTGAACACCGGGGAGCTGTTTTTT.

V and J are TRBV15 and TRBJ2-3, with 8 bases lining up with TRBD2. The CDR3 spans 17 residues. V trimming: 2 bases; J trimming: 1 base; junction bases outside the gene matches: 8. In germline, CDR1 is LNHNV, CDR2 YYDKDF (reference sequence). The CDR3 coding sequence is TGTGCCACCAGCAGAACAGCGCGGGGGGCCGGCACAGATACGCAGTATTTT. Residues: CATSRTARGAGTDTQYF.

The chain carries TRBV6-6 and TRBJ2-1, with D uncertain. The CDR3 has 13 amino acids. Germline V gene sequence: CDR1 MNHNY, CDR2 SVGAGI (reference sequence). Trimming pared 2 bases from V and 7 bases from J, leaving 9 bases between. Written as DNA, the CDR3 is TGTGCCAGCAGTTACATTGAGGAGAATGAGCAGTTCTTC. Protein sequence: CASSYIEENEQFF.

The chain recombines TRBV6-1 with TRBJ2-7; the match to TRBD1 covers 10 bases. The germline V gene has CDR1 MNHNS and CDR2 SASEGT. V was pared by 4 bases and J by 0 bases, with 3 bases of the junction left unmatched. CDR3 length: 15 amino acids. The CDR3 spells CASSGRDRGSYEQYF. The CDR3 bases are TGTGCCAGCAGTGGCAGGGACAGGGGCTCCTACGAGCAGTACTTC.

The rearrangement joins TRBV5-1 to TRBJ1-4, with 7 positions matching TRBD1. With 3 bases clipped from V and 8 bases from J, the junction kept 19 bases outside the gene matches. CDR3 size: 18 residues. In germline, CDR1 is SGHRS, CDR2 YFSETQ. Here the CDR3 DNA reads TGCGCCAGCAGCTGGGAGCAATCGTTTTCAGGGGGAGGAGAAAAACTGTTTTTT. The encoded protein is CASSWEQSFSGGGEKLFF.

The gene calls are TRBV9 and TRBJ2-1, with 10 nucleotides matching TRBD2. Germline assignment: CDR1 SGDLS and CDR2 YYNGEE. The CDR3 loop spans 13 amino acids. With 3 bases clipped from V and 7 bases from J, the junction kept 1 base outside the gene matches. The CDR3 loop reads CASSATSGNEQFF. The CDR3 DNA reads TGTGCCAGCAGCGCGACTAGCGGGAATGAGCAGTTCTTC.

This clone was picked up one time. V gene TRBV28 combines with J gene TRBJ2-6, with a possible D match to TRBD2 (7 bases). The CDR3 has 18 amino acids. CDR1 and CDR2 from the germline V gene are MDHEN and SYDVKM. The V end was cut by 7 bases, the J end by 0 bases, with 19 bases between. The CDR3 coding sequence is TGTGCCAGCACCGTAAGGGGGGGCTCCAGCTCTGGGGCCAACGTCCTGACTTTC. Translating gives CASTVRGGSSSGANVLTF.

This rearrangement joins TRBV19 to TRBJ2-1; D is unclear. In germline, CDR1 is LNHDA, CDR2 SQIVND (reference sequence). Trimming stripped 3 bases from V and 9 bases from J, with 6 bases between. The length of the CDR3 is 11 residues. The CDR3 loop is CASSMVSEQFF. Here the CDR3 DNA reads TGTGCCAGTAGTATGGTGAGTGAGCAGTTCTTC.

This chain joins TRBV10-3 and TRBJ1-6, with TRBD1 matching 8 bases. CDR3 length: 15 amino acids. With 4 bases clipped from V and 10 bases from J, the junction kept 9 bases outside the gene matches. The germline V gene has CDR1 ENHRY and CDR2 SYGVKD. CDR3 region: CAISGGGQETSPLHF. The CDR3 DNA reads TGTGCCATCAGTGGAGGGGGACAGGAGACCTCACCCCTCCACTTT.

The rearrangement joins TRBV4-1 to TRBJ2-7; possibly TRBD1 for D (5 bases). The germline V and J ends were trimmed by 6 bases and 3 bases, with 18 bases remaining between them. Germline values: CDR1 MGHRA, CDR2 YSYEKL. This CDR3 has 15 residues. The chain's CDR3 is CASSPKQQGYYEQYF. Written as DNA, the CDR3 is TGCGCCAGCAGTCCCAAGCAGCAGGGTTACTACGAGCAGTACTTC.

This clone was seen once. This chain joins TRBV19 and TRBJ1-1; a weak D match, TRBD1 (6 bases). The CDR3 has 16 amino acids. V lost 6 bases and J lost 5, with 22 bases in between. Germline loops: CDR1 LNHDA, CDR2 SQIVND (reference sequence). The CDR3 sequence: CASRPSRGGFGTEAFF. The DNA of the CDR3 is TGTGCCAGTAGGCCCTCTAGAGGGGGATTCGGGACTGAAGCTTTCTTT.

This clone was picked up a small number of times. The chain uses TRBV5-4 and TRBJ2-7; the D gene is possibly TRBD2 (6 bases). Germline values: CDR1 SGHNT, CDR2 YYREEE (reference sequence). This CDR3 spans 18 amino acids. V was clipped by 1 base and J by 2 bases, with 22 bases between them. CDR3 residues: CASSLPRGRREVPYEQYV. CDR3 DNA: TGTGCCAGCAGCTTGCCCCGAGGGAGGCGAGAGGTCCCCTACGAGCAGTACGTC.

The rearrangement uses TRBV5-5 and TRBJ1-5, with TRBD1 matching over 7 bases. Germline assignment: CDR1 SGHKS and CDR2 YYEKEE (reference sequence). This CDR3 is built from 15 residues. Germline trimming cut 4 bases from V and 6 bases from J; bases unmatched to any gene: 10. This chain's CDR3 is CASSQTTGRSQPQHF. CDR3 DNA sequence: TGTGCCAGCAGCCAAACGACAGGGAGGTCTCAGCCCCAGCATTTT.

The J gene is TRBJ2-7, the V gene TRBV6-1, with 7 positions matching TRBD1. The CDR3 is 14 amino acids. CDR1 and CDR2 (germline): MNHNS, SASEGT. The trim removed 3 bases at V and 6 bases at J, leaving 8 bases unmatched. CDR3 DNA: TGTGCCAGCAGTGATCGTTTTAGGGGGCCCGAGCAGTACTTC. The encoded protein is CASSDRFRGPEQYF.

The CDR3 nucleotides are TGCGCCAGCAGGCCTGGACAGGCGACTAGCACAGATACGCAGTATTTT. It yields the protein CASRPGQATSTDTQYF. The V gene is TRBV5-1, the J gene TRBJ2-3, with 7 bases matching TRBD1. This CDR3 region has 16 residues. V gave up 5 bases and J gave up 0 bases; unmatched junction bases: 9. Germline V gene data show CDR1 as SGHRS and CDR2 as YFSETQ.